The T cell receptor beta chain under discussion was sequenced for a study of early T cells in non-severe SARS-CoV-2 infection. Study in general: Chains were unpaired, as sequencing was done on bulk RNA from unsorted whole blood.

Turning to this clonotype: A much larger clone is a single base away; this may be a read error.

The library protocol tagged individual cDNA molecules with unique molecular identifiers. TCRdb independently ran MiXCR on the 5' RACE reads; one entry per CDR3 protein. The sample has 45,000 to 50,000 distinct CDR3 sequences; over 5% are singletons. The CDR3 is 13 residues long. Trimming pared 5 bases from V and 4 bases from J, leaving 11 bases between. The germline gives CDR1 KGHSH, CDR2 LQKENI. This sequence was found in an adult who was a healthcare worker with PCR-confirmed SARS-CoV-2 infection or an uninfected control (not recorded which). The genes are TRBV18 and TRBJ1-1, with D tentatively TRBD1 (5 bases). Sequenced material: whole blood. As DNA, the CDR3 is TGTGCCAGCTCAGGGACCCTAGGCACTGAAGCTTTCTTT. Protein product: CASSGTLGTEAFF.